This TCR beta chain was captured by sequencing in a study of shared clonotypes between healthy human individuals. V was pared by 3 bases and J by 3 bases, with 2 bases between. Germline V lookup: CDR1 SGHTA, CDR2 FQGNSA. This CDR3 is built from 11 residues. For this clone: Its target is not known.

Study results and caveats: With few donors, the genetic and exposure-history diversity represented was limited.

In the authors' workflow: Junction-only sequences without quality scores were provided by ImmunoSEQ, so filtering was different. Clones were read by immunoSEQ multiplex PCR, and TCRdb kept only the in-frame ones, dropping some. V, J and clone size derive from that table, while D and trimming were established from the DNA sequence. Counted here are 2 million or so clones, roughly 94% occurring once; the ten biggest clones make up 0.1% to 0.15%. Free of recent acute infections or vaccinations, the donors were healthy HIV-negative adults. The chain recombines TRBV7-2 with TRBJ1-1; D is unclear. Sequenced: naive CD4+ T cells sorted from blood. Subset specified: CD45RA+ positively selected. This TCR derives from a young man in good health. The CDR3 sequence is CASSFHTEAFF. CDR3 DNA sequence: TGTGCCAGCAGCTTCCACACTGAAGCTTTCTTT.